This T cell receptor beta chain was identified during a study of control samples from healthy donors and cancer patients. Using immunoSEQ multiplex PCR, the repertoire was profiled, and TCRdb retains in-frame clones only, with some absent. The table shows about 85,000 clones, with roughly nine tenths occurring only once. Germline V gene lookup returns CDR1 SGHRS and CDR2 YFSETQ. Trimming pared 0 bases from V and 0 bases from J, leaving 6 bases between. CDR3 length equals 14 residues. This clonotype was obtained from a woman aged 60 to 75 in good health. This sequence joins TRBV5-1 and TRBJ1-1; no clear D. Sequenced sample: blood. CDR3 in DNA: TGCGCCAGCAGCTTGGGGGCGATGAACACTGAAGCTTTCTTT. This gives the protein CASSLGAMNTEAFF.